The table lists the clone carrying this T cell receptor (beta chain) with many counts. Its cognate antigen is unknown. These data originate in a study of molecular identifiers for immune sequencing clone quantification. Study-level information: Five aliquots were made in replicates from the RNA of about 19,000 or 110,000 naive CD8 cells, and four were sequenced.

General study points: Identical TCR molecules that share a barcode could lead to an underestimation of highly expanded clone sizes. Jurkat TCR RNA spiked in from one cell could reportedly be detected among about a million naive cells.

Previously published methods and listed TCR primers were used for the bulk TCR libraries. TCRdb re-derived calls from the PCR reads in MiXCR, one entry per CDR3 protein. The sample lists under 75,000 distinct CDR3 sequences; under 20% were seen once. The origin of this receptor is a human donor in good health. Some libraries in this study had Jurkat cell RNA spiked in. What was sequenced was naive CD8+ T cells from blood, with Jurkat cell RNA spiked in. As for subset: FACS-sorted CD8+CD4-CCR7+CD45RA+ naive T cells.

The CDR3 coding sequence is TGTGCCAGCAGTCCCATAGGCGGTGTCTACGAGCAGTACTTC. Translation gives CASSPIGGVYEQYF. This chain joins TRBV28 and TRBJ2-7; D is unresolved. There are 14 residues in the CDR3. CDR1 is MDHEN and CDR2 is SYDVKM in the germline V gene. Trimming stripped 5 bases from V and 3 bases from J, with 14 bases between.